Presented here are 3 T cell receptor beta chains from one specimen sequenced in a study of T-cell memory formation after mild COVID-19. TCRdb fed the 5' RACE reads into MiXCR, producing one record per CDR3 protein. The data hold tens of thousands of distinct CDR3 sequences, with roughly 21% observed a single time. Sequencing used PBMCs or a T cell subset sorted from them (not recorded which). The source is an adult who had mild COVID-19 (a few samples of this study predate the infection). Cell type and time point are not known.

V gene TRBV24-1 combines with J gene TRBJ1-5; 8 bases are a match to TRBD1. The CDR3 spans 22 residues. Germline V gene sequence: CDR1 KGHDR, CDR2 SFDVKD. V shed 5 bases and J 1 base; nucleotides not matched to a gene: 24. As DNA, the CDR3 is TGTGCCACCAGTGGCTGGGGCGGTCGGGGCAGGGGGCTGGTAGGAAGCAATCAGCCCCAGCATTTT. This codes for CATSGWGGRGRGLVGSNQPQHF.

V and J are TRBV4-3 and TRBJ2-1; 7 bases map to TRBD2. The CDR3 length is 15 residues. Germline V gene lookup returns CDR1 LGHNA and CDR2 YSLEER. V gave up 5 bases and J gave up 4 bases; unmatched junction bases: 8. The CDR3 loop reads CASSGGRARYNEQFF. Written as DNA, the CDR3 is TGCGCCAGCAGCGGTGGGAGGGCCAGGTACAATGAGCAGTTCTTC.

The sample holds many counts of this clonotype. The chain carries TRBV7-6 and TRBJ1-2; the D is unclear. Deletions cut 1 base from V and 3 bases from J, with 27 bases between. This CDR3 has 20 residues. CDR1 is SGHVS, CDR2 FNYEAQ, per germline. The CDR3: CASSLVVMDGVSADHYGYTF. CDR3 coding DNA: TGTGCCAGCAGCTTAGTTGTTATGGATGGGGTCAGCGCCGATCACTATGGCTACACCTTC.